This T cell receptor (beta chain) is drawn from a study of shared clonotypes between healthy human individuals. Background on the study: CD4 naive and memory got three plates each, CD8 naive two, CD8 memory one.

Replicate sorted-subset PCRs were loaded with around 200 ng DNA, 31,000 or so T cell genomes. The data were produced by immunoSEQ multiplex PCR, yet TCRdb's version contains in-frame clones alone and is incomplete. The sample lists about 1.1 million clones, 78% occurring once. The sample taken for sequencing was memory CD4+ T cells from PBMCs. Subset in this sample: CD45RA-negative fraction. This receptor was identified in a man younger than 35 in good health. Some clones in this sample may be carry-over from other donors' samples.

CDR3 sequence (DNA): TGTGCCAGCAGCTTAAGTTCCCTAGCAGCCGCGAACACCGGGGAGCTGTTTTTT. Translated, it gives CASSLSSLAAANTGELFF. The rearrangement links TRBV7-3 to TRBJ2-2, with D possibly TRBD2 on 5 matching bases. The V end was cut by 1 base, the J end by 0 bases, with 15 bases between. The CDR3 length is 18 residues. The V gene's germline CDR1 is SGHTA and CDR2 FQGTGA. The full variable domain, completed using reference TRBV7-3 and TRBJ2-2, is GAGVSQTPSNKVTEKGKYVELRCDPISGHTALYWYRQSLGQGPEFLIYFQGTGAADDSGLPNDRFFAVRPEGSVSTLKIQRTERGDSAVYLCASSLSSLAAANTGELFFGEGSRLTVL.